This T cell receptor (beta chain) derives from a study of blood T cell repertoires in COVID-19. The wider study: The analysed material was cDNA or gDNA that came from T cells, B-cell-depleted T cells, or PBMCs.

CDR1 and CDR2 from the germline V gene are MNHEY and SMNVEV (reference sequence). The CDR3 loop spans 13 amino acids. V was clipped by 2 bases and J by 4 bases, with 7 bases between them. In the authors' methods: Counts of nucleated cells, estimated from reference gene primer amplification, were obtained. Data came from immunoSEQ multiplex PCR; TCRdb stores just in-frame clones and leaves some out. D and trimming were read from the DNA, whereas the V and J calls and clone size are those reported in that table. The data contain hundreds of thousands of clones, about 85% of them singletons. This TCR was sampled from a man aged 18-30 years with active or convalescent COVID-19. This rearrangement joins TRBV27 to TRBJ2-3, with unresolved D. Sequences were obtained from peripheral blood. CDR3 sequence: CASSLGQADTQYF. The CDR3 coding sequence is TGTGCCAGCAGTTTAGGCCAGGCAGATACGCAGTATTTT.